This T cell receptor (beta chain) was found in a study of blood T cell repertoires in COVID-19. Study in general: Samples came from the United States, Italy and Spain, spanning acute and convalescent COVID-19.

The CDR3 runs 15 residues. The germline gives CDR1 LNHDA, CDR2 SQIVND (reference sequence). J gave up 4 bases and V 5 bases, and 5 bases lay outside the gene matches. As processed by the authors: Nucleated cell counts were estimated from reference gene primer amplification. Sequenced by immunoSEQ multiplex PCR; TCRdb stores in-frame clones only, minus some. V, J and clone size were drawn from that table, and D and trimming were deduced from the DNA. The data contain 85,000 to 100,000 clones, 80% to 90% of them singletons. Enrolment of Seattle patients took place during active infection, and they were followed longitudinally.

Sequencing was carried out using peripheral blood. The J gene is TRBJ2-1, the V gene TRBV19; 10 bases line up with TRBD1. The TCR sequence derives from a man aged 50-59 years with COVID-19, enrolled during active disease. In DNA form, the CDR3 reads TGTGCCAGTAGTTACGGGACAGGGGTTTACAATGAGCAGTTCTTC. Residues: CASSYGTGVYNEQFF.